This T cell receptor beta chain came from a study of blood T cell repertoires in COVID-19. On the study more broadly: The origin of the acute and convalescent COVID-19 samples was the United States, Italy and Spain. In each case, the material was cDNA or gDNA derived from T cells, B-cell-depleted T cells, or PBMCs.

Source study methods: Estimates of nucleated cell counts were drawn from the amplification of reference gene primers. This table comes from immunoSEQ multiplex PCR, and its TCRdb copy is limited to in-frame clones, with some not included. V and J calls and clone size are those listed in that table; D and trimming were worked out from the DNA. The data hold about 350,000 clones, with over 70% observed a single time. Enrolment of Seattle patients took place during active infection, and they were followed longitudinally. The receptor was isolated from a woman aged 45-65 years with COVID-19, enrolled during active disease. Sequences were obtained from peripheral blood.

The CDR3: CASSSPLETQYF. Here the CDR3 DNA reads TGTGCCAGCAGTTCCCCTCTGGAGACCCAGTACTTC. The chain carries TRBV27 and TRBJ2-5, with D unclear. The CDR3 length is 12 residues. The V gene lost 4 bases and the J gene lost 5 bases, with 8 bases spanning the gap. CDR1 is MNHEY and CDR2 is SMNVEV in the germline V gene (reference sequence).